Many counts were recorded for the clone carrying this T cell receptor beta chain. As yet, its antigen is unknown. Preparation of the unsorted libraries drew on 2 million PBMCs stored at -80 C. The source of the sample is a study of neurological immune-mediated disorders. The length of the CDR3 is 15 residues. Trimming took off 3 bases at V and 0 bases at J, with 8 bases between the two ends. Germline assignment: CDR1 KGHDR and CDR2 SFDVKD. General study findings and limits: Expansion of TCR clones was greatest in HTLV-1-associated myelopathy and smallest in multiple sclerosis, where it fell below that of healthy controls.

Every sequencing run returned over 160 million TCR-beta sequences, which were derived from 15-18 subjects. In TCRdb, the 5' RACE reads were re-called with MiXCR into one record per CDR3 protein. This sample has tens of thousands of distinct CDR3 sequences, with 4.5% to 5.5% found just once. The receptor's source is a man aged 30 to 45 with multiple sclerosis. Sequencing input: PBMCs. J is TRBJ1-5 and V is TRBV24-1; D is undetermined. The CDR3 is CATSDNSHSNQPQHF. The CDR3 bases are TGTGCCACCAGTGATAACAGCCATAGCAATCAGCCCCAGCATTTT.